This is a list of T cell receptor beta chains from one sample in a study of cytomegalovirus exposure and HLA in healthy donors. Libraries were prepared by immunoSEQ multiplex PCR; TCRdb keeps only in-frame clonotypes and omits some of them. The sample consists of some 130,000 clones, roughly two thirds of them appearing once. The sequencing input was PBMCs. These receptors all stem from a man aged 25-45 years in good health and CMV-seropositive. CDR3s include the opening cysteine and the closing phenylalanine or tryptophan. D genes are given only for firm matches. Some rows mark clone size as missing; the rest say once, few, many or name a class of expanded clone.

TRBJ2-1 | TRBV5-1 | . | . | TGCGCCAGTAGCGAACAGGGTAATGAGCAGTTCTTC | CASSEQGNEQFF
TRBJ2-7 | TRBV2 | . | . | TGTGCCAGCAGTGAACAGGGAGGACTCCCGACGAGGGGGCAGTACTTC | CASSEQGGLPTRGQYF
TRBJ2-3 | TRBV5-4 | . | . | TGTGCCAGCAGCCCCAGGGGCCGAATTAGCACAGATACGCAGTATTTT | CASSPRGRISTDTQYF
TRBJ2-5 | TRBV6-6 | . | . | TGTGCCAGCAGTTACCGACAGCCGCACCAAGAGACCCAGTACTTC | CASSYRQPHQETQYF
TRBJ2-1 | TRBV7-9 | . | TRBD2 | TGTGCCAGCAGCTCCCCGGGACTAGCACACAATGAGCAGTTCTTC | CASSSPGLAHNEQFF
TRBJ2-3 | TRBV5-4 | . | TRBD1 | TGTGCCAGCAGCGGAACAGGGGATTCGGATACGCAGTATTTT | CASSGTGDSDTQYF
TRBJ2-7 | TRBV29-1 | . | . | TGCAGCGTTTGGGGCAGGGGCTACGAGCAGTACTTC | CSVWGRGYEQYF
TRBJ2-7 | TRBV7-2 | . | TRBD2 | TGTGCCAGCAGCCCGACTAGCGGGAGGACCTACGAGCAGTACTTC | CASSPTSGRTYEQYF
TRBJ2-7 | TRBV5-1 | . | . | TGCGCCAGCAGCACAATAACGTCCGGACGACTAATCTACGAGCAGTACTTC | CASSTITSGRLIYEQYF
TRBJ2-1 | TRBV5-1 | . | . | TGCGCCAGCAGCGGGGGCCATGAGCAGTTCTTC | CASSGGHEQFF
TRBJ2-3 | TRBV6-1 | many | TRBD2 | TGTGCCAGCAGTGGTCTAGCGGGAGAAGCGGATACGCAGTATTTT | CASSGLAGEADTQYF
TRBJ1-2 | TRBV19 | . | TRBD1 | TGTGCCAGTAGTATCACCCCCAACCGACAGGGGGGATTCTATGGCTACACCTTC | CASSITPNRQGGFYGYTF
TRBJ1-1 | TRBV27 | . | TRBD1 | TGTGCCAGCAGTTTATTAAGGGACAGGGGGCGTGGGACTGAAGCTTTCTTT | CASSLLRDRGRGTEAFF
TRBJ2-7 | TRBV4-3 | . | TRBD2 | TGCGCCAGCAGCCAAGGGCTGGGCCGGGAGGACGAGCAGTACTTC | CASSQGLGREDEQYF
TRBJ1-1 | TRBV28 | . | TRBD1 | TGTGCCAGCAGCCCCGGACAGGATGGGAACACTGAAGCTTTCTTT | CASSPGQDGNTEAFF
TRBJ2-1 | TRBV10-3 | . | TRBD2 | TGTGCCATCAGTGTTCTTCAACCCGGGACTACGGGTAGATATGAGCAGTTCTTC | CAISVLQPGTTGRYEQFF
TRBJ2-5 | TRBV28 | . | . | TGTGCCAGCAGGTCGCGGGGGCGGGAATTAAGGGAGACCCAGTACTTC | CASRSRGRELRETQYF
TRBJ2-3 | TRBV4-3 | once | . | TGCGCCAGCAGCCAAGATCCACCCCTATCCCCGGGGACAGATACGCAGTATTTT | CASSQDPPLSPGTDTQYF
TRBJ2-1 | TRBV5-7 | few | TRBD1 | TGTGCCAGCAGCTTGGAAGGGACAGGGGAAGACGAGCAGTTCTTC | CASSLEGTGEDEQFF
TRBJ2-1 | TRBV4-3 | . | TRBD2 | TGCGCCAGCAGCCAAGATTTCACTAGCGGGAGACAATACAATGAGCAGTTCTTC | CASSQDFTSGRQYNEQFF
TRBJ2-1 | TRBV27 | . | TRBD2 | TGTGCCAGCACCCCGGGACTAGCGACCTACAATGAGCAGTTCTTC | CASTPGLATYNEQFF
TRBJ2-3 | TRBV5-1 | . | . | TGCGCCAGCAGCTTTCAGGGAACAGCTAGCACAGATACGCAGTATTTT | CASSFQGTASTDTQYF
TRBJ2-3 | TRBV2 | . | TRBD1 | TGTGCCAGCAATATACAGGGGGTCGCAGATACGCAGTATTTT | CASNIQGVADTQYF
TRBJ1-3 | TRBV30 | once | TRBD1 | TGTGCCCCCGGACAGGGGTCGGCTTACACCATATATTTT | CAPGQGSAYTIYF
TRBJ2-7 | TRBV15 | . | . | TGTGCCACCAGCAGAGATGCGAGGGAGCGCGAGCAGTACTTC | CATSRDAREREQYF
TRBJ1-2 | TRBV4-1 | . | TRBD1 | TGCGCCAGCAGCCTTCGACAGGGTAGCTATGGCTACACCTTC | CASSLRQGSYGYTF
TRBJ2-1 | TRBV15 | . | TRBD1 | TGTGCCACCAGCGATCCCGGGACAGGGTTCAATGAGCAGTTCTTC | CATSDPGTGFNEQFF
TRBJ2-2 | TRBV4-2 | . | . | TGTGCCAGCAGCCTGTCGAGGACAGGAGGGGCCGGGGAGCTGTTTTTT | CASSLSRTGGAGELFF
TRBJ2-2 | TRBV5-1 | . | TRBD1 | TGCGCCAGCAGCTTGGCCGACACAGGGGTCGCCGGGGAGCTGTTTTTT | CASSLADTGVAGELFF
TRBJ2-5 | TRBV11-2 | once | . | TGTGCCAGCAGCTCCTACTTGTCCCAGTACTTC | CASSSYLSQYF
TRBJ2-7 | TRBV18 | . | TRBD1 | TGTGCCAGCTCACGACTTGACAGGGGGCGCGCCGAGCAGTACTTC | CASSRLDRGRAEQYF
TRBJ1-1 | TRBV11-3 | . | . | TGTGCCAGCAGCTTTATGGCGAACACTGAAGCTTTCTTT | CASSFMANTEAFF
TRBJ1-1 | TRBV20-1 | . | TRBD1 | TGCAGTGCTAGCCGGACAGGGAGGGCTTTCTTT | CSASRTGRAFF
TRBJ2-3 | TRBV4-2 | once | . | TGTGCCAGCAGCCAAGATAAGCGCCTACCATCCCCAGATACGCAGTATTTT | CASSQDKRLPSPDTQYF
TRBJ1-6 | TRBV27 | . | . | TGTGCCAGCAGTTTATCGGGGAGAAAGAATTCACCCCTCCACTTT | CASSLSGRKNSPLHF
TRBJ1-4 | TRBV7-9 | . | TRBD1 | TGTGCCAGCAGCTCCGACAGGGGATCTAATGAAAAACTGTTTTTT | CASSSDRGSNEKLFF
TRBJ2-1 | TRBV28 | . | . | TGTGCCAGCAGTCTACATCCATTCTCTAGTCGGAATGAGCAGTTCTTC | CASSLHPFSSRNEQFF
TRBJ2-7 | TRBV10-3 | once | TRBD2 | TGTGCCATCAGTGAGCTCGAAGCGGGGCTTTCTGTGCAGTACTTC | CAISELEAGLSVQYF
TRBJ1-2 | TRBV2 | . | . | TGTGCCAGCAAGAGGAGCACTAACTATGGCTACACCTTC | CASKRSTNYGYTF
TRBJ1-1 | TRBV5-1 | . | . | TGCGCCAGCAGCCCCACGGGAGGGAGAACTGAAGCTTTCTTT | CASSPTGGRTEAFF
TRBJ2-2 | TRBV18 | . | . | TGTGCCAGCTCACCCCTTCGGGGAGGCGGAACCTTCACCGGGGAGCTGTTTTTT | CASSPLRGGGTFTGELFF